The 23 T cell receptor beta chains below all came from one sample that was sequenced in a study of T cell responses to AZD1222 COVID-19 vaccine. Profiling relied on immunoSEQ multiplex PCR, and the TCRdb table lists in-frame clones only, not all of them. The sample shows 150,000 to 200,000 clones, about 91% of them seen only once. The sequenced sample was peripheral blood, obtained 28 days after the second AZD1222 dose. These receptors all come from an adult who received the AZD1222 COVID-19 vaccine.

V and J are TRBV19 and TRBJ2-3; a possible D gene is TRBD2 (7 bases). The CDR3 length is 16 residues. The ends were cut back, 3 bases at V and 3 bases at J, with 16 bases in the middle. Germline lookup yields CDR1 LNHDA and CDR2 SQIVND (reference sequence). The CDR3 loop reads CASSIRRGAQTDTQYF. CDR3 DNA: TGTGCCAGTAGTATTAGACGGGGGGCGCAAACAGATACGCAGTATTTT.

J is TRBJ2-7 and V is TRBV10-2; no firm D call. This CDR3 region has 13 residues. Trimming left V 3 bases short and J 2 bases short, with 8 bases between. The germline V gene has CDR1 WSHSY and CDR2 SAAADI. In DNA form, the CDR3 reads TGCGCCAGCAGTGACCCGGGTACCTACGAGCAGTACTTC. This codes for CASSDPGTYEQYF.

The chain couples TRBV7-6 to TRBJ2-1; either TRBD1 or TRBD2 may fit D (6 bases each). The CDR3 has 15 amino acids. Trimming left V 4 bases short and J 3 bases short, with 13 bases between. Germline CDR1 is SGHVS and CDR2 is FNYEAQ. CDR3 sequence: CASSSTEGGYNEQFF. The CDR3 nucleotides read TGTGCCAGCAGCTCGACAGAGGGGGGCTACAATGAGCAGTTCTTC.

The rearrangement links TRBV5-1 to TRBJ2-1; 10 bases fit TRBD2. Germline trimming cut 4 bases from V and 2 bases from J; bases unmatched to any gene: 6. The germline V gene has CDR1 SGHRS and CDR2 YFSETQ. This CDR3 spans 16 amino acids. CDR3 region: CASSNSAGGTYNEQFF. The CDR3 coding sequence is TGCGCCAGCAGCAACTCAGCGGGGGGGACCTACAATGAGCAGTTCTTC.

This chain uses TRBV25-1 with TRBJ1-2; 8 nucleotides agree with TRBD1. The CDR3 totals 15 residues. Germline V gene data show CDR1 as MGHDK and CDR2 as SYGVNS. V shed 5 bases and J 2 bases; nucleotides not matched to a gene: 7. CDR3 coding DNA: TGTGCCAGCAGTCCACCGACAGGGGAGAACTATGGCTACACCTTC. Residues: CASSPPTGENYGYTF.

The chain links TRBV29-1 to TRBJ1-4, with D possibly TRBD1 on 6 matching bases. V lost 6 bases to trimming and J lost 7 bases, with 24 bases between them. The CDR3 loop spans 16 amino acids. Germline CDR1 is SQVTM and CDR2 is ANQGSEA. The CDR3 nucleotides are TGCAGCGTCGCCGCCATAGGGGGAGGTGACGGTGAAAAACTGTTTTTT. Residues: CSVAAIGGGDGEKLFF. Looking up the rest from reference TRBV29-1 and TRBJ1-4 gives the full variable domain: SAVISQKPSRDICQRGTSLTIQCQVDSQVTMMFWYRQQPGQSLTLIATANQGSEATYESGFVIDKFPISRPNLTFSTLTVSNMSPEDSSIYLCSVAAIGGGDGEKLFFGSGTQLSVL.

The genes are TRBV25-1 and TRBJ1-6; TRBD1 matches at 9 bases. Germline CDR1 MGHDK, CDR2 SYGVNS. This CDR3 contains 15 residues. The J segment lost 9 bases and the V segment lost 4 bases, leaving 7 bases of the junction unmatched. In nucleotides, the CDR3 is TGTGCCAGCAGTGTGGACAGGGGAGGTATTTCACCCCTCCACTTT. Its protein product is CASSVDRGGISPLHF.

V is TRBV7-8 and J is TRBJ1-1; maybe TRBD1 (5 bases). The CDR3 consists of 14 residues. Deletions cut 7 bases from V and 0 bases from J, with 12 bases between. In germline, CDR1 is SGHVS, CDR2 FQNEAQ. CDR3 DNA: TGTGCCAGCACCACGACAGCAATGAACACTGAAGCTTTCTTT. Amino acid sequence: CASTTTAMNTEAFF.

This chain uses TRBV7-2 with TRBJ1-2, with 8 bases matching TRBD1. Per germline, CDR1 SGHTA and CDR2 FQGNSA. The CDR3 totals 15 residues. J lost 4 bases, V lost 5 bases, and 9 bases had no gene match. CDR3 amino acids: CASSPEGQETYGYTF. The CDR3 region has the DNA TGTGCCAGCAGCCCAGAGGGACAGGAAACCTATGGCTACACCTTC.

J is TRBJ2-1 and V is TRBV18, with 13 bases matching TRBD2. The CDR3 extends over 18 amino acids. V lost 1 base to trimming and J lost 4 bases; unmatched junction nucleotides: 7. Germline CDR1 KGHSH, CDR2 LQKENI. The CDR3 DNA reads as TGTGCCAGCTCACCACGGGCAGGGGGACTAGCGGGATACAATGAGCAGTTCTTC. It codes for CASSPRAGGLAGYNEQFF.

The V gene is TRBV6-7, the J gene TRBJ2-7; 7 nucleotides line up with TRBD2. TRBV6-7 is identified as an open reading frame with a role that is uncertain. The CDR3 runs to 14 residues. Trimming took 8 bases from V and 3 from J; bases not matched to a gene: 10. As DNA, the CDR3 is TGTGCCAGCCCCCCGCGGGGGAGGCTCTACGAGCAGTACTTC. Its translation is CASPPRGRLYEQYF.

CDR3 sequence (DNA): TGTGCCAGCAGCCCGTCGGTTGGGGAGTCTACCTACGAGCAGTACTTC. Translating it yields CASSPSVGESTYEQYF. The rearrangement links TRBV3-1 (or the pseudogene TRBV3-2) to TRBJ2-7; D perhaps matches TRBD2 (5 bases). This CDR3 has 16 residues. V shed 4 bases and J shed 2 bases, with 18 bases lying between them. Germline CDR1 reads LGHDT; CDR2 reads YNNKEL (reference sequence).

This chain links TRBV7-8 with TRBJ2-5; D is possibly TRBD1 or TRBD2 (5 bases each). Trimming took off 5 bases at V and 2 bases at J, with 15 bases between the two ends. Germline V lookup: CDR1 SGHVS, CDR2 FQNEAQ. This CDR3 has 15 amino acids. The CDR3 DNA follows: TGTGCCAGCAGCCCCGAGTCCAGGGAGCAAGAGACCCAGTACTTC. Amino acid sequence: CASSPESREQETQYF.

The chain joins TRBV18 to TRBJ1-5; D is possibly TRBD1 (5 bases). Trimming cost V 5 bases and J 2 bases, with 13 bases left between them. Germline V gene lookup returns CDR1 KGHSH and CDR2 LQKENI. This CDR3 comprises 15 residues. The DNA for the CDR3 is TGTGCCAGCTCAAGAGAAGGGGCGGGCAATCAGCCCCAGCATTTT. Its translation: CASSREGAGNQPQHF.

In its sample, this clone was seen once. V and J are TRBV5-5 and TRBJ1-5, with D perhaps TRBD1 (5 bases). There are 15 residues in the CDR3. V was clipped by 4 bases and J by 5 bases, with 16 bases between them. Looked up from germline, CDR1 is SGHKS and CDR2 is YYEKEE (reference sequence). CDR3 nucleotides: TGTGCCAGCAGCCCAGATGGGGGAGTTCATCAGCCCCAGCATTTT. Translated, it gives CASSPDGGVHQPQHF.

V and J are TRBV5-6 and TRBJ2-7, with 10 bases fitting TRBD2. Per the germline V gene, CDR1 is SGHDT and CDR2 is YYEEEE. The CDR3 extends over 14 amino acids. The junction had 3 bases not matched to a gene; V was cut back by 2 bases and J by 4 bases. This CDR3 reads CASSFPSGGYEQYF. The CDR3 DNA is TGTGCCAGCAGCTTCCCTAGCGGGGGTTACGAGCAGTACTTC.

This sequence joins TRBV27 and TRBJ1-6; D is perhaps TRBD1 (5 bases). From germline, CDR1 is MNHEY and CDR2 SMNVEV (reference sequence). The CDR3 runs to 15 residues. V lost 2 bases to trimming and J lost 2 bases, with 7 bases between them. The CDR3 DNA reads TGTGCCAGCAGTTTAGGCAGGGCCTATAATTCACCCCTCCACTTT. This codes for CASSLGRAYNSPLHF.

The chain's CDR3 is CAWSIGQTTGELFF. DNA for the CDR3: TGTGCCTGGAGCATAGGGCAAACCACCGGGGAGCTGTTTTTT. V is TRBV30 and J is TRBJ2-2, with unresolved D. Trimming removed 3 bases from V and 4 bases from J, with 12 bases in between. CDR1 GTSNPN and CDR2 SVGIG come from the germline V gene (reference sequence). The CDR3 loop spans 14 amino acids. The full variable domain, completed using reference TRBV30 and TRBJ2-2, is SQTIHQWPATLVQPVGSPLSLECTVEGTSNPNLYWYRQAAGRGLQLLFYSVGIGQISSEVPQNLSASRPQDRQFILSSKKLLLSDSGFYLCAWSIGQTTGELFFGEGSRLTVL.

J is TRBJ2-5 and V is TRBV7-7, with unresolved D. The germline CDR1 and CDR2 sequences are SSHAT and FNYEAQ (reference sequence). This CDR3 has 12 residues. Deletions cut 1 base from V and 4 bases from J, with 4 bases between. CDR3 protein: CASSLDRETQYF. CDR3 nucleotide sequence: TGTGCCAGCAGCTTAGACCGAGAGACCCAGTACTTC.

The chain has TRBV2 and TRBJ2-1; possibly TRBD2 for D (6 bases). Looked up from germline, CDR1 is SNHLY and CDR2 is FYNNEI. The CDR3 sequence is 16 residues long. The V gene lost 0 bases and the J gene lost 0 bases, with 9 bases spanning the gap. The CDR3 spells CASSEARGSSYNEQFF. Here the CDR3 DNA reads TGTGCCAGCAGTGAAGCCCGGGGGAGCTCCTACAATGAGCAGTTCTTC.

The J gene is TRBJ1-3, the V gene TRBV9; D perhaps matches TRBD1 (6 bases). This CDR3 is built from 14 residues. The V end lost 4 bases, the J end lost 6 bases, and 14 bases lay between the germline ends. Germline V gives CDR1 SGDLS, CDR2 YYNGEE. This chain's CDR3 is CASSWGQGKNTIYF. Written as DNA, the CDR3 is TGTGCCAGCAGCTGGGGGCAGGGTAAAAACACCATATATTTT.

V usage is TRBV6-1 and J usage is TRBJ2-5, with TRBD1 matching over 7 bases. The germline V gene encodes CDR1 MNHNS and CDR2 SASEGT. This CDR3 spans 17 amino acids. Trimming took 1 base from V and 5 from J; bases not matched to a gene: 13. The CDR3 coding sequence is TGTGCCAGCAGTGAAGTAGTTCTAGGGACAGAACTGGAGACCCAGTACTTC. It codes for CASSEVVLGTELETQYF.

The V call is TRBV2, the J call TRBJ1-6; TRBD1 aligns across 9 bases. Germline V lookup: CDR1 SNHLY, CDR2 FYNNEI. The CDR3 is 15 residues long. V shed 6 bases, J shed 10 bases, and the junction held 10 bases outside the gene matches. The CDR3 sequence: CASRLTGGGGSPLHF. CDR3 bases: TGTGCCAGCAGGCTTACAGGGGGCGGGGGATCACCCCTCCACTTT.